This TCR beta chain was retrieved from a study of CD8+CD57+ T cells in acquired aplastic anemia. For the study at large: The mean DNA yield obtained from sorted CD4+ and CD8+ cells came to approximately 3.2 ug. Findings of the study overall: Patients and controls were not found to differ significantly in CD8+ Simpson's diversity.

Patients who underwent sequencing had shown CD8+CD57+ cell expansion by flow cytometry. Therapy had not been given to patients before blood sampling. This CDR3 comprises 14 residues. CDR1 and CDR2 from the germline V gene are DFQATT and SNEGSKA (reference sequence). Germline trimming cut 5 bases from V and 5 bases from J; bases unmatched to any gene: 6. The use of genomic DNA as template underpinned the TCR beta VDJ and CDR3 profiling. One entry per CDR3 protein, called by TCRdb with MiXCR from the reads. The sample lists 180,000 or so distinct CDR3 sequences; around half were seen once. Details on this clonotype: Its specificity is unknown.

V gene TRBV20-1 combines with J gene TRBJ2-1; 10 bases agree with TRBD2. Source material: sorted CD4+, CD8+, or CD8+CD57+ T cells (not recorded which) from PBMCs. The TCR sequence derives from a human donor with aplastic anemia. CDR3 residues: CSAQPSGGNNEQFF. The CDR3 nucleotides are TGCAGTGCTCAACCTAGCGGGGGCAACAATGAGCAGTTCTTC.